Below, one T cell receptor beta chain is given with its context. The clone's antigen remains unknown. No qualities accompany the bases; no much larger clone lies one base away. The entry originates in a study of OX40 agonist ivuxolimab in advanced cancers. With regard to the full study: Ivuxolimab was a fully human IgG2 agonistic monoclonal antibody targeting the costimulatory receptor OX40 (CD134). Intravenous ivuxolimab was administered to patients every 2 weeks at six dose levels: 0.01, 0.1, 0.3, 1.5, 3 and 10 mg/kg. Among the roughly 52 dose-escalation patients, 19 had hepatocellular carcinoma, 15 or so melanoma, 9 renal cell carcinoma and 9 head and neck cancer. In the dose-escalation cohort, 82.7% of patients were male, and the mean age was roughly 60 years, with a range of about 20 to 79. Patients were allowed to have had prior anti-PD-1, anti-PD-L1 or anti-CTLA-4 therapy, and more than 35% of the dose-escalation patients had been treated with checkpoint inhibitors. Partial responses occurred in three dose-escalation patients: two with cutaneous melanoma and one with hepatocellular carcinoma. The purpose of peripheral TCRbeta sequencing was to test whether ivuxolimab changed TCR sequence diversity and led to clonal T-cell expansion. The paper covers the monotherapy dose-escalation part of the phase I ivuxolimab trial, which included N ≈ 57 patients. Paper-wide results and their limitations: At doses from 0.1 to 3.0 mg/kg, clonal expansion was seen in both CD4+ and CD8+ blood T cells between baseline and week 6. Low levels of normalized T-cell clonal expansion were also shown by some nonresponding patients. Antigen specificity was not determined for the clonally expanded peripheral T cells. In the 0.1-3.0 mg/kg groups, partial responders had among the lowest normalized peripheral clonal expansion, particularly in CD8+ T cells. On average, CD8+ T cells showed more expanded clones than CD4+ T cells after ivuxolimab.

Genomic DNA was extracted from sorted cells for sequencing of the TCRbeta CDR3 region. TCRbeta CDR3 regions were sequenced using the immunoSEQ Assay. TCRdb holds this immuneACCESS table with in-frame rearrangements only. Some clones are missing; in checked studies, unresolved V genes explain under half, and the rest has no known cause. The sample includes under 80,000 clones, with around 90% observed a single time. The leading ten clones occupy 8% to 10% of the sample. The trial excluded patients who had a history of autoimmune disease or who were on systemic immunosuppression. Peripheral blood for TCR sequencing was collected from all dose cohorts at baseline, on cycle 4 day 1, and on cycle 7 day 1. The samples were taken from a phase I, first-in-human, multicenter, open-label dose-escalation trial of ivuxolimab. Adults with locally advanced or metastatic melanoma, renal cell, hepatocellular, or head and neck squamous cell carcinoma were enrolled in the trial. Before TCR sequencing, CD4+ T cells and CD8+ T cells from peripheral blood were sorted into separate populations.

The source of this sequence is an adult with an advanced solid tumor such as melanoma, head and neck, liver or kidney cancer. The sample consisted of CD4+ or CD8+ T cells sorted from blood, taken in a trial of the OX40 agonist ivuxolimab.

The CDR3 has the sequence CATLGGQSYEQYF. The bases are TGTGCCACCCTCGGGGGACAGTCGTACGAGCAGTACTTC. Here the chain combines TRBV10-3 and TRBJ2-7, and possibly TRBD1, on 7 matching bases. V loses 10 bases, J loses 4 bases, and the germline ends lie 17 bases apart. The germline V gene specifies ENHRY as CDR1 and SYGVKD as CDR2. Its CDR3 holds 13 amino acids, cysteine through phenylalanine. CDR3 DNA is the only sequence kept; it has 39 bases, read in frame from the first base.